This is a list of T cell receptor beta chains from one sample in a study of T-cell memory formation after mild COVID-19. In TCRdb, the 5' RACE reads were re-called with MiXCR into one record per CDR3 protein. The sample carries over 350,000 distinct CDR3 sequences, more than 15% recorded once. The specimen was PBMCs or a T cell subset sorted from them (not recorded which). Receptors originate from a young man who had mild COVID-19 (a few samples of this study predate the infection). Cell type and time point are not known. Each CDR3 is given with its conserved first and last residue. D genes are given only for firm matches. The size of a clone is reported for some rows only, either as once, few or many, or as a class for expanded clones.

d_call,v_call,j_call,clone_size,cdr3_nt,cdr3_aa
.,TRBV5-1,TRBJ2-2,few,TGCGCCAGCAGCTTGGCCCTCACCGGGGAGCTGTTTTTT,CASSLALTGELFF
.,TRBV12-3/TRBV12-4,TRBJ1-2,few,TGTGCCAGCAGTTTTGAGACCGACTATGGCTACACCTTC,CASSFETDYGYTF
TRBD1,TRBV4-3,TRBJ1-1,.,TGCGCCAGCAGCGCTAGACAGGGCCGGAACACTGAAGCTTTCTTT,CASSARQGRNTEAFF
.,TRBV29-1,TRBJ1-3,.,TGCAGCGGGCGCCGTGGCTCTGGAAACACCATATATTTT,CSGRRGSGNTIYF
.,TRBV7-8,TRBJ2-5,.,TGTGCCAGCGCAGGGTCCCTCCTAGGGGCCCAAGAGACCCAGTACTTC,CASAGSLLGAQETQYF
TRBD1,TRBV5-6,TRBJ1-2,once,TGTGCCAGCAGCTTGGGAACCCAGGGGGCCCCACCCTATGGCTACACCTTC,CASSLGTQGAPPYGYTF
.,TRBV15,TRBJ2-7,many,TGTGCCACCAGCGACTACGTCAGGGACGGGGCTTCCTACGAGCAGTACTTC,CATSDYVRDGASYEQYF
.,TRBV6-2/TRBV6-3,TRBJ2-5,.,TGTGCCAGCAGTCCCACGAGATTTCAAGAGACCCAGTACTTC,CASSPTRFQETQYF
.,TRBV9,TRBJ2-5,few,TGTGCCAGCAGCGTAGGAATCGGTCGTTTGGAGACCCAGTACTTC,CASSVGIGRLETQYF
.,TRBV20-1,TRBJ1-4,few,TGCAGTGCTAGGTGGTCGGGGGCAAGTGAAAAACTGTTTTTT,CSARWSGASEKLFF
.,TRBV6-2/TRBV6-3,TRBJ1-2,.,TGTGCCAGCAGGCGGGGCGCACTCGGCTACACCTTC,CASRRGALGYTF
.,TRBV10-3,TRBJ2-4,.,TGTGCCATAGGGCAGGGGGGGGAAAACATTCAGTACTTC,CAIGQGGENIQYF
.,TRBV3-1,TRBJ1-2,few,TGTGCCAGCAGCCAAGATAACGGTTATGGCTACACCTTC,CASSQDNGYGYTF
.,TRBV4-2,TRBJ1-4,.,TGTGCCAGCAGCCAGGGGACGGCTAATGAAAAACTGTTTTTT,CASSQGTANEKLFF
TRBD1,TRBV4-3,TRBJ1-6,.,TGCGCCAGCAGCCAACGAGGACAGGGCGACGGATCACCCCTCCACTTT,CASSQRGQGDGSPLHF
.,TRBV6-2/TRBV6-3,TRBJ2-2,few,TGTGCCAGCAGTTACCCCCCCGGGGCTTCTATGGTGTTTTTT,CASSYPPGASMVFF
.,TRBV20-1,TRBJ2-2,few,TGCAGTGCTAATTGGGACTTCCTCGGCACCGGGGAGCTGTTTTTT,CSANWDFLGTGELFF
.,TRBV12-3/TRBV12-4,TRBJ1-1,once,TGTGCCAGCAGCAGCCTAAACCTGTCTCGAGGGGCTGAAGCTTTCTTT,CASSSLNLSRGAEAFF
TRBD1,TRBV4-3,TRBJ2-3,few,TGCGCCAGCAGCCAAAGGGACAGGGAAGGGGATACGCAGTATTTT,CASSQRDREGDTQYF
TRBD2,TRBV5-6,TRBJ2-2,.,TGTGCCAGCAGCTTACCTCTAGCGGGAGTCACCGGGGAGCTGTTTTTT,CASSLPLAGVTGELFF
.,TRBV5-1,TRBJ2-2,few,TGCGCCAGCAGCTTGTTTCAGGCCGGGGAGCTGTTTTTT,CASSLFQAGELFF
.,TRBV4-3,TRBJ1-2,few,TGCGCCAGCAGCCAAGACTCCGGGACACCTTTTAACTATGGCTACACCTTC,CASSQDSGTPFNYGYTF
TRBD1,TRBV6-2/TRBV6-3,TRBJ2-2,many,TGTGCCAGCATCTCCGGGACAGGGATCGGGGAGCTGTTTTTT,CASISGTGIGELFF
.,TRBV5-8,TRBJ1-4,few,TGTGCCAGCAGCTTGGCAGGGCAGGAAAAACTGTTTTTT,CASSLAGQEKLFF
.,TRBV4-3,TRBJ2-2,.,TGCGCCAGCAGCCCAGAGGGGGGGCTACCCTTGAACACCGGGGAGCTGTTTTTT,CASSPEGGLPLNTGELFF
TRBD2,TRBV12-3/TRBV12-4,TRBJ2-3,few,TGTGCCAGCAGTTTGGCCTCGGGACTAGCAGATACGCAGTATTTT,CASSLASGLADTQYF
.,TRBV7-7,TRBJ2-2,few,TGTGCTAGCAAACCGGGACTGCAATTTACCGGGGAGCTGTTTTTT,CASKPGLQFTGELFF
.,TRBV20-1,TRBJ1-5,.,TGCAGTGTTAAGGACGGGTACAATCAGCCCCAGCATTTT,CSVKDGYNQPQHF
TRBD2,TRBV23-1,TRBJ2-4,.,TGCGCCAGCAGTCAATCGCCGGCTAGCGGGGGATTATTAGCCAAAAACATTCAGTACTTC,CASSQSPASGGLLAKNIQYF
.,TRBV7-9,TRBJ1-4,few,TGTGCCAGCAGCCCAACAGGTGCTAAACTGTTTTTT,CASSPTGAKLFF
.,TRBV27,TRBJ2-1,.,TGTGCCAGCAGTAGGACAGTTTACAATGAGCAGTTCTTC,CASSRTVYNEQFF
TRBD1,TRBV4-2,TRBJ1-4,many,TGTGCCAGCAGCCAAGATAAGGCGGGACAGTCTAATGAAAAACTGTTTTTT,CASSQDKAGQSNEKLFF
.,TRBV20-1,TRBJ2-3,few,TGCAGTGCTAGAAGCCGAGGGGACCGCACAGATACGCAGTATTTT,CSARSRGDRTDTQYF
.,TRBV3-1,TRBJ2-3,.,TGTGCCAGCAGCGCTGTGACAGTGGCGCAGTATTTT,CASSAVTVAQYF
TRBD1,TRBV6-1,TRBJ1-1,.,TGTGCCAGCAGTCCCGGGACAGGGGGCTTCACTGAAGCTTTCTTT,CASSPGTGGFTEAFF